This T cell receptor beta chain was found in a study of cytotoxic CD8 clonotypes in ibrutinib-treated CLL (dated by TCRdb to the early 2020s). Study-level background: In this cohort, around 15 patients were treatment-naive and some 10 were relapsed/refractory, while roughly 17 had unmutated IGHV. Partial responses were observed in about 25 patients and complete responses in 2; after a median follow-up of around 64 months, remission was maintained in approximately 14 patients and progression was observed in approximately 12. Patients were still on ibrutinib when every remission and progressive disease sample was collected. Samples averaged approximately 240,000 productive templates and 94,082 productive rearrangements. Cryopreserved peripheral blood mononuclear cells were collected before treatment, at response, and at either disease progression or sustained remission. Of the 70 to 90 people in the trial, 25 to 30 had longitudinal samples available. Response samples were taken after a median of roughly a year on treatment, ranging from about 6 to 36 months.

According to the study, the label for this sample's time point signals: approximately 2 years on ibrutinib. For TCR beta library preparation, 2 to 2.5 micrograms of genomic DNA were isolated from cryopreserved PBMCs. Longitudinal blood samples from CLL patients on ibrutinib monotherapy were analyzed using high-throughput TCR beta sequencing. The patients were enrolled in a single-center, open-label phase 2 trial of ibrutinib monotherapy. Each clonotype received, on average, roughly 9.6x coverage in deep resolution sequencing performed on a MiSeq, where the target depth lay between 1 in 1 million and 1 in 200,000 T cells. The immunoSEQ hsTCRB Kit was used to generate TCR beta libraries. As for the authors' bioinformatics: Data were analyzed with ImmunoSEQ Data Assistant and ImmunoSEQ Analyzer, with V, D and J genes assigned per IMGT definitions. Clonality, with values ranging from 0 to 1, was calculated as one minus the normalized Shannon entropy of productive rearrangement frequencies. Public clonotype analysis was restricted to overrepresented clonotypes comprising at least 0.05% of each patient's repertoire. Around 13 age-matched healthy donor repertoires from immuneACCESS were used as controls for clonality. TCRdb took over this immuneACCESS table, retaining in-frame rearrangements with V and J assigned. Such tables are incomplete; in checked studies, under half of the missing clones stem from an unresolved V gene, and the remainder is unexplained. Clone size and V and J calls were adopted from that table, with D and trimming inferred from the DNA. The table for this sample lists 110,000 to 150,000 clones; 76% of them were counted only once. The ten top clones hold about 5% of the sample.

Of note for this clone: Its specific antigen is unknown. No qualities accompany the bases; no much larger clone lies one base away.

The investigation overall reported the following: Public clonotypes were rare and either shrank or stayed stable during treatment, and the rise in clonality at ibrutinib response reflected expansion of private clonotypes. Baseline clonality was found to be higher than that of age-matched healthy donors and was strongly correlated with circulating CD8+ T-cell counts. Sampling times were not matched between sustained-remission and progressing patients, and lymph node repertoires were not studied. Clonality rose at ibrutinib response, remained stable during sustained remission, and dropped back toward baseline at progression.

This TCR came from a human donor with chronic lymphocytic leukemia. Sequenced here: PBMCs, sampled after 24 months of ibrutinib treatment.

The DNA is as follows: TGTGCCAGCAGCTTGGGAAAGGAAGAGACCCAGTACTTC. This gives the protein CASSLGKEETQYF. The V and J genes are TRBV5-6 and TRBJ2-5; no confident D gene assignment can be made. CDR1 SGHDT and CDR2 YYEEEE are derived from the germline V gene. V gives up 0 bases and J gives up 3 bases, and the segment between their germline ends measures 6 bases. Including cysteine and phenylalanine, the CDR3 has 13 amino acids. Of the read, only the CDR3 DNA is kept; its 39 bases are in frame from base 1.